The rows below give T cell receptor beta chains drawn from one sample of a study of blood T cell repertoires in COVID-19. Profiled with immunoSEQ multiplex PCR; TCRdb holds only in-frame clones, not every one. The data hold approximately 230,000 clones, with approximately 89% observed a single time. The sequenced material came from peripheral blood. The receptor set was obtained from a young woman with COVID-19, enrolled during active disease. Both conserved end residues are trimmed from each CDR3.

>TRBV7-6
ASSALAGGYNEQF
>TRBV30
AWSLLGGNYGYT
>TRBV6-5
ASSTTSYNEQF
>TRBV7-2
ASSLGDRPNYGYT
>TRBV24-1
ATSDPLAGPYNEQF
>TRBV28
ASRFSGGTGELF
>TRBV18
ASSPLYGTGSNTGELF
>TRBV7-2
ASSLVGQGANTQY
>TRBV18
ASSPRQGNTEAF
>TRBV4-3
ASSMDREKAF
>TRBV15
ATSRVGDTQY
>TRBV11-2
ASSLGYASRTGETQY
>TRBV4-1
ASSQLFQETQY
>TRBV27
ASSSPRGTNYGYT
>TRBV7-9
ASSLPLFGSSYNEQF
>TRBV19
ASSTGGDTQY
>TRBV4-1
ASSLTGGLGGYT
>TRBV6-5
ASRPGGVNTEAF
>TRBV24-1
ATSSGPGQGSYEQY
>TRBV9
ASSASGTGVQPQH
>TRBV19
ASSIGGGGGNQPQH
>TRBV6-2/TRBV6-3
ASSPGTITGELF
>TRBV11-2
ASSYSRAGELF
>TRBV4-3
ASSQIPGQGFSNEQF
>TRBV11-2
ASSLGGQGGEKLF
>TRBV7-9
ASEAGATYEQY
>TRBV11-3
ASSPWGGNNEQF
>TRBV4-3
ASSHGLAYNEQF
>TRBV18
ASSRTEYQETQY
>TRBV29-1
SVKGVVMNTEAF
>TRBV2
ASRDTVGLAGGGNEQF
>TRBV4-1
ASSQPTGGYYGYT
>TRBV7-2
ASRREPRGYEQY
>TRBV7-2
ASSLAGGAPSTDTQY
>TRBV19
ASSWTSGGQETQY
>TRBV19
ASSSTGGTEAF
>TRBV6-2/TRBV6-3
ASSYGATNYGYT
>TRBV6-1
ASSEVVPYSDGYT
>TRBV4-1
ASSQGQAPNEQF
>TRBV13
ASSLSLPRGHLTYEQY
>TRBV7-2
ASSLASGGAPDTQY
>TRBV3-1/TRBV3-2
ASSQAGPSGGATDTQY
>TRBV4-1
ASSQSGTAQETQY
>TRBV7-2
ASSSPPRGETQY
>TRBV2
ASRPGQGAGYGYT
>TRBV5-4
ASSLAEARGEQY
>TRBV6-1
ASSAMLSTTNYGYT
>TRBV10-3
AISESFVRRVQDGYT